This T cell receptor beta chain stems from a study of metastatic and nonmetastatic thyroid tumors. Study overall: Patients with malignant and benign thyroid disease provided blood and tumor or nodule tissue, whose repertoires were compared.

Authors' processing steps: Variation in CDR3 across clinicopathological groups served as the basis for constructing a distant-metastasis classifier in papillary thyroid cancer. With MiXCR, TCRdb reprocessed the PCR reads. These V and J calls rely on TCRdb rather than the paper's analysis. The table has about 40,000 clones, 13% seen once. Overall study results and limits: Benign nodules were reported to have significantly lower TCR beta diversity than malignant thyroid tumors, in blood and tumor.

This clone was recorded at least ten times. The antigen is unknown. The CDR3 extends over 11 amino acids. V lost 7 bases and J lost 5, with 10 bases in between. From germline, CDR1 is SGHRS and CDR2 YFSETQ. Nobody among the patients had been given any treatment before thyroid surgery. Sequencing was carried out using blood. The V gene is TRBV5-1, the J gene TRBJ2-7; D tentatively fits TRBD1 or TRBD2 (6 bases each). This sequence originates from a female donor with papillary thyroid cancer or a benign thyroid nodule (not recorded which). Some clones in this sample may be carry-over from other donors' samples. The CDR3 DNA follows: TGCGCCAGCTCGGGGGACAACGAGCAGTACTTC. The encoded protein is CASSGDNEQYF.